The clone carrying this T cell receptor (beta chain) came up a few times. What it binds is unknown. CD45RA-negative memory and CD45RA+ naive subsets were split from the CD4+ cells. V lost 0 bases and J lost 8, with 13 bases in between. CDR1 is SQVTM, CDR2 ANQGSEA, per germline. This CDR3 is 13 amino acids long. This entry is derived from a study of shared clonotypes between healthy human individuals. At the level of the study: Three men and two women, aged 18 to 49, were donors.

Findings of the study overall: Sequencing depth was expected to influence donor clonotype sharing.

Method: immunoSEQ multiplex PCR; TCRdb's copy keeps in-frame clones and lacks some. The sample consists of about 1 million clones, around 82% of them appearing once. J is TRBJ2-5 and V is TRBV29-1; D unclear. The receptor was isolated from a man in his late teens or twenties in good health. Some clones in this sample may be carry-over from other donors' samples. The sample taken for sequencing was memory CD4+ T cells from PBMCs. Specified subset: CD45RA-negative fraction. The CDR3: CSVEDLTRQTQYF. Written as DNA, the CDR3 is TGCAGCGTTGAAGATTTAACCCGGCAAACCCAGTACTTC.